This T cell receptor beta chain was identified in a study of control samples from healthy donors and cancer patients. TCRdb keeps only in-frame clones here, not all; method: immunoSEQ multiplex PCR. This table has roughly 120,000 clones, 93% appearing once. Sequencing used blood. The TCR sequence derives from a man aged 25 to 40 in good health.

Here the CDR3 DNA reads TGTGCCATCACCGCCGACAGAAGATATGGCTACACCTTC. Residues: CAITADRRYGYTF. The chain is built from TRBV10-3 and TRBJ1-2; tentative D call: TRBD1 (5 bases). V dropped 7 bases and J dropped 5 bases, with 14 bases sitting between them. Germline CDR1 and CDR2: ENHRY and SYGVKD. The CDR3 runs 13 residues.